This TCR beta chain is drawn from a study of blood T cell repertoires in COVID-19. Across the whole study: The analysed material was cDNA or gDNA that came from T cells, B-cell-depleted T cells, or PBMCs.

CDR1 is DFQATT, CDR2 SNEGSKA, per germline (reference sequence). V shed 2 bases and J shed 4 bases, with 6 bases lying between them. The CDR3 is made up of 11 amino acids. As handled by the study authors: Estimates of nucleated cell counts were drawn from the amplification of reference gene primers. Sequencing used immunoSEQ multiplex PCR; TCRdb keeps in-frame clones, though not all of them. The V and J calls and the clone size are those of that table, but D and trimming were determined from the DNA. The top ten clones hold around 4% of a sample with 340,000 or so clones, roughly 85% of them seen once. Worth noting for this clone: Other DNA sequences in this specimen translate into the identical CDR3.

The sequencing sample was made of PBMCs or T cells enriched from blood (not recorded which). V gene TRBV20-1 combines with J gene TRBJ2-7; TRBD1 might be the D (6 bases). The receptor was derived from a woman aged 40-49 years with acute COVID-19. The CDR3 loop is CSARQGYEQYF. The CDR3 bases are TGCAGTGCTAGACAGGGGTACGAGCAGTACTTC.